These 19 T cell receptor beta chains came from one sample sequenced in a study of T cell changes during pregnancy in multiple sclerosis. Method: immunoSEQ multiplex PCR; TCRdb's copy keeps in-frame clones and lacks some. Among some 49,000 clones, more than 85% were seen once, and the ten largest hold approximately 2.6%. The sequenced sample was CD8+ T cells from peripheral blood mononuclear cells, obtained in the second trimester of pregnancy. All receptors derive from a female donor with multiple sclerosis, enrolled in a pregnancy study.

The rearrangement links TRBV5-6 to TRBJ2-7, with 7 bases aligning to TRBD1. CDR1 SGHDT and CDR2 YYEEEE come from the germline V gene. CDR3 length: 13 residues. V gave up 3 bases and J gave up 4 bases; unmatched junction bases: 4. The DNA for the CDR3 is TGTGCCAGCAGCTCCGGGGACAGATACGAGCAGTACTTC. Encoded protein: CASSSGDRYEQYF.

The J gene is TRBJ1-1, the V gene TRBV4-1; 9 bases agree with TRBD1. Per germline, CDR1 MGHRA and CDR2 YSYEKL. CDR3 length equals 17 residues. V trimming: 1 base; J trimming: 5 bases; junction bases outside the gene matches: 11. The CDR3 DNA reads TGCGCCAGCAGCCAAGTCTTATTTACAGGGGGCGGAACTGAAGCTTTCTTT. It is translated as CASSQVLFTGGGTEAFF.

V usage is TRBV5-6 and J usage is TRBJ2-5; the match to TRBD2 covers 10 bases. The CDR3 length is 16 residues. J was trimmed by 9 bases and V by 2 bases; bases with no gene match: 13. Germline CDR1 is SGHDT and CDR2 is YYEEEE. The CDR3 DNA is TGTGCCAGCAGCTTTGATAGCGGGGGGCCAGGCGGGGCCCAGTACTTC. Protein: CASSFDSGGPGGAQYF.

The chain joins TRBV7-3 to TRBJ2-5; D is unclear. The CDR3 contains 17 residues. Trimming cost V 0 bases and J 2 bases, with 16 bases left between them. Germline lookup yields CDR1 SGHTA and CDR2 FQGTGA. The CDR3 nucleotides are TGTGCCAGCAGCTTAACTGGGCCAGGCCCGCTGCAAGAGACCCAGTACTTC. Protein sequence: CASSLTGPGPLQETQYF.

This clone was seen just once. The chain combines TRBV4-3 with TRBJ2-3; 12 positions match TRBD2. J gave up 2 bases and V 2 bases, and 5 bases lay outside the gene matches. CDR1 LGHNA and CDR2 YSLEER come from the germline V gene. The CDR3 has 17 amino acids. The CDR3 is CASSQLRTSGDTDTQYF. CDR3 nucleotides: TGCGCCAGCAGCCAACTTCGGACTAGCGGGGACACAGATACGCAGTATTTT.

The DNA for the CDR3 is TGTGCCAGCAGCCGCGGACAGGGTAGTGACGAGCAGTACTTC. Its translation: CASSRGQGSDEQYF. V and J are TRBV9 and TRBJ2-7; TRBD1 agrees at 8 bases. V lost 4 bases to trimming and J lost 5 bases; unmatched junction nucleotides: 8. Germline lookup yields CDR1 SGDLS and CDR2 YYNGEE. The CDR3 length is 14 residues.

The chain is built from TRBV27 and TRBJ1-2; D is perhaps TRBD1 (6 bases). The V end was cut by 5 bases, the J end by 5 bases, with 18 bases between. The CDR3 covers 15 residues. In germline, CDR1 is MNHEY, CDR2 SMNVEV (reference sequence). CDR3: CASSPWDIPGYGYTF. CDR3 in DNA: TGTGCCAGCAGTCCTTGGGACATCCCAGGGTATGGCTACACCTTC.

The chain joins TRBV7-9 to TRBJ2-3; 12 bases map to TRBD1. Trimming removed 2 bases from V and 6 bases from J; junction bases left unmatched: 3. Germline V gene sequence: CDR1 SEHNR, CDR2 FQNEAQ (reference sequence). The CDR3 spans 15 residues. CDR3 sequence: CASSLSGTGGDTQYF. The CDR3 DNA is TGTGCCAGCAGCTTATCAGGGACAGGGGGCGATACGCAGTATTTT. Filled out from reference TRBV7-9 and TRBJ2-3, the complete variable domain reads DTGVSQNPRHKITKRGQNVTFRCDPISEHNRLYWYRQTLGQGPEFLTYFQNEAQLEKSRLLSDRFSAERPKGSFSTLEIQRTEQGDSAMYLCASSLSGTGGDTQYFGPGTRLTVL.

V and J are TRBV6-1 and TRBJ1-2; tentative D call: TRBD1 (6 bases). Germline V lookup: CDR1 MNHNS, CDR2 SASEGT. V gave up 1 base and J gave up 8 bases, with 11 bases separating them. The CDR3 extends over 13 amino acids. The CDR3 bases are TGTGCCAGCAGTGAAGGACAGGTTCTGGGCTACACCTTC. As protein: CASSEGQVLGYTF.

The CDR3 region is CASSFEGAGADTQYF. CDR3 sequence (DNA): TGTGCCAGCAGTTTTGAGGGGGCCGGCGCAGATACGCAGTATTTT. V gene TRBV27 combines with J gene TRBJ2-3; 7 bases line up with TRBD1. Unmatched junction bases numbered 7, after V lost 3 bases and J lost 4 bases. This CDR3 has 15 residues. The germline V gene encodes CDR1 MNHEY and CDR2 SMNVEV (reference sequence).

The CDR3 nucleotides read TGTGCCAGCAGCGCCACCTTGACTAGCGGGGTATCAAACGAGCAGTTCTTC. Its translation: CASSATLTSGVSNEQFF. The chain joins TRBV5-5 to TRBJ2-1; 11 nucleotides agree with TRBD2. This CDR3 has 17 residues. The junction had 16 bases not matched to a gene; V was cut back by 4 bases and J by 10 bases. Per the germline V gene, CDR1 is SGHKS and CDR2 is YYEKEE (reference sequence).

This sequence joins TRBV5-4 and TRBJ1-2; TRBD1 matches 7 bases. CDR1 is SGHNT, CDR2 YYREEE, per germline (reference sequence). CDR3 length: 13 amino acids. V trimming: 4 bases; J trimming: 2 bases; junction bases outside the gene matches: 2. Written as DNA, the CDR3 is TGTGCCAGCAGCCAGGACAGGAACTATGGCTACACCTTC. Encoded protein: CASSQDRNYGYTF.

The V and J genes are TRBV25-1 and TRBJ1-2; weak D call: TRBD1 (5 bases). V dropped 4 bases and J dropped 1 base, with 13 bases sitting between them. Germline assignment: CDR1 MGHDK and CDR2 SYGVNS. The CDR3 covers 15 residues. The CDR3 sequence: CASSGGESLNYGYTF. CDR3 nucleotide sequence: TGTGCCAGCAGTGGGGGGGAATCTCTTAACTATGGCTACACCTTC.

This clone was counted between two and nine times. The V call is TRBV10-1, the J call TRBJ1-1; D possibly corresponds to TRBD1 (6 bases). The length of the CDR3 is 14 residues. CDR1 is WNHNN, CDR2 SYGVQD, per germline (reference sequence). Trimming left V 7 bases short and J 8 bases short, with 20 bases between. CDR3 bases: TGCGCCAGCACCCCTACAGGGCGAGGGGTGGAAGCTTTCTTT. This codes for CASTPTGRGVEAFF.

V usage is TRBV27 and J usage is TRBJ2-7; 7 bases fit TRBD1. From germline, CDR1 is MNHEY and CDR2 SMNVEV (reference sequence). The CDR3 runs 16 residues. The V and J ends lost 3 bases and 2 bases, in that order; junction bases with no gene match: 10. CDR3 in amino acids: CASSFHLDRAPYEQYF. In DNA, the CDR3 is TGTGCCAGCAGTTTCCACCTTGACAGGGCCCCCTACGAGCAGTACTTC.

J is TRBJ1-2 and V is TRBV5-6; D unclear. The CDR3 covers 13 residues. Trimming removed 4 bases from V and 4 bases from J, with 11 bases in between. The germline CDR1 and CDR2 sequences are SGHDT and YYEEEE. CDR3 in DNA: TGTGCCAGCAGCCAAAGGAGAGGCTATGGCTACACCTTC. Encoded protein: CASSQRRGYGYTF.

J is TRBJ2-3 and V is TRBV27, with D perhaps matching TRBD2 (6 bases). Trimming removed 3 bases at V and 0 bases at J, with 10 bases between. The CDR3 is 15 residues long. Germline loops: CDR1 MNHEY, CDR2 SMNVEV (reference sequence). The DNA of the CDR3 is TGTGCCAGCAGTTTGGTAGCGGCTAGCACAGATACGCAGTATTTT. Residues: CASSLVAASTDTQYF.

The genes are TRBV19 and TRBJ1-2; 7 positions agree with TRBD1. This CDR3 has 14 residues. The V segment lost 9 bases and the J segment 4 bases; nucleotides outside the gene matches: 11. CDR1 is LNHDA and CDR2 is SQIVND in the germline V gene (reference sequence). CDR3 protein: CASFKEGQFYGYTF. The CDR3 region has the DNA TGTGCCAGCTTTAAGGAGGGACAGTTCTATGGCTACACCTTC.

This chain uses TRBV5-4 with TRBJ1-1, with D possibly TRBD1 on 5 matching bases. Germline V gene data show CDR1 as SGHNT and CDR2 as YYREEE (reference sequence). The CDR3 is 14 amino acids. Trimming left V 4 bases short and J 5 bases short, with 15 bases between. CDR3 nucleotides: TGTGCCAGCAGCGGGTCCGGGGGAAGGACTGAAGCTTTCTTT. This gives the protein CASSGSGGRTEAFF. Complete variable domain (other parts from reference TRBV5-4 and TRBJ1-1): ETGVTQSPTHLIKTRGQQVTLRCSSQSGHNTVSWYQQALGQGPQFIFQYYREEENGRGNFPPRFSGLQFPNYSSELNVNALELDDSALYLCASSGSGGRTEAFFGQGTRLTVV.